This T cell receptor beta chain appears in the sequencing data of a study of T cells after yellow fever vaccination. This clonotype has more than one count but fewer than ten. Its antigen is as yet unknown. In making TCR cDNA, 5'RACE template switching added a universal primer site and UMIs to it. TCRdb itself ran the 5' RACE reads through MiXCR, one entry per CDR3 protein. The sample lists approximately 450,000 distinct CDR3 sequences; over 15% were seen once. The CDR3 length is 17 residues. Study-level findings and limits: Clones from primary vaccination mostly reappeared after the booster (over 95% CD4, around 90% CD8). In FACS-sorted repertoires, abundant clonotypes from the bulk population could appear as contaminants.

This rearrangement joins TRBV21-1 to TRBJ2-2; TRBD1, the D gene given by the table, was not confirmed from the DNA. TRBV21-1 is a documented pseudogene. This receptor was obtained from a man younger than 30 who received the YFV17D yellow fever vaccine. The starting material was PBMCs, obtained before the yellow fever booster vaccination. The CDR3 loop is CASAQSAGPAGAGELFF. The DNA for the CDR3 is TGTGCCAGCGCACAGAGTGCCGGACCGGCGGGCGCCGGGGAGCTGTTTTTT.